This T cell receptor beta chain emerged from a study of T cell repertoires in cytomegalovirus infection. About the research overall: Both CMV infection and a matching HLA type were indicated by public TCR beta signatures.

Worth noting for this clonotype: Its antigen is undetermined. This clone may be a read error of a much larger clone one base away.

The length of the CDR3 is 16 residues. Germline V gives CDR1 MNHNS, CDR2 SASEGT. General study points: Carriers of CMV plus the relevant HLA were identified by cumulative public TCR beta family frequency. CMV-specific HLA-C-restricted TCR beta clonotypes dominated the ex vivo response.

One entry per CDR3 protein, called by TCRdb with MiXCR from the reads. The sample carries 400,000 or so distinct CDR3 sequences, roughly a third recorded once. This TCR derives from a human donor in good health (CMV status not recorded). Some clones in this sample may be carry-over from other donors' samples. This rearrangement joins TRBV6-1 to TRBJ1-5; 7 bases agree with TRBD1. The sequenced sample was PBMCs. The CDR3 reads CARRGGPPYSNQPQHF. The CDR3 DNA reads TGTGCCCGCAGGGGGGGACCCCCTTATAGCAATCAGCCCCAGCATTTT.